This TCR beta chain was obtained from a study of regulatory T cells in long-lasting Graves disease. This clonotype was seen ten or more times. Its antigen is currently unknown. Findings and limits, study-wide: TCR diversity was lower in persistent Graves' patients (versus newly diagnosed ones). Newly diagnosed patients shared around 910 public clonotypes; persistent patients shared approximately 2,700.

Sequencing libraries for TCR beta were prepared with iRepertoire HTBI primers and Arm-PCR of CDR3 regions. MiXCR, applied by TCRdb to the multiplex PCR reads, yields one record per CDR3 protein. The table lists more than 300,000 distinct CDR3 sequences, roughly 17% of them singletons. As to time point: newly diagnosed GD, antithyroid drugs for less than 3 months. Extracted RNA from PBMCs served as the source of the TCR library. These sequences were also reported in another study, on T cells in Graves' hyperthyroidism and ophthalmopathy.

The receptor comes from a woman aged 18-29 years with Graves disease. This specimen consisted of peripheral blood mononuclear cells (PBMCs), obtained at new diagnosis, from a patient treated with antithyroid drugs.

The CDR3 DNA reads TGCAGTGCAAGGGGGGAAAGCTCCTACAATGAGCAGTTCTTC. Its protein is CSARGESSYNEQFF. The chain has TRBV20-1 and TRBJ2-1; D is perhaps TRBD1 or TRBD2 (6 bases each). V shed 6 bases and J shed 0 bases, with 12 bases lying between them. CDR3 length equals 14 residues. Germline V CDR1 and CDR2: DFQATT, SNEGSKA (reference sequence).